This T cell receptor (beta chain) was recorded in a study of regulatory T cells in long-lasting Graves disease. Time point specified: newly diagnosed GD, antithyroid drugs for less than 3 months. The TCR library used RNA extracted from PBMCs. Construction of TCR beta libraries relied on iRepertoire HTBI primers and on Arm-PCR targeting CDR3 regions. Via MiXCR, TCRdb re-called the multiplex PCR reads, giving one row per CDR3 protein. The sample lists 550,000 to 600,000 distinct CDR3 sequences, 16% occurring once. The CDR3 totals 12 residues. Losses at the gene ends were 7 bases for V and 8 bases for J; bases not matched to a gene: 6. Germline assignment: CDR1 WNHNN and CDR2 SYGVQD (reference sequence). This clonotype came up many times. These data were also reused for a study on T cells in Graves' hyperthyroidism and ophthalmopathy.

This sequence was found in a man between 18 and 35 years old with Graves disease. The J gene is TRBJ1-2, the V gene TRBV10-1, with 8 bases identical to TRBD1. The material was peripheral blood mononuclear cells (PBMCs), obtained at new diagnosis, from a patient treated with antithyroid drugs. The CDR3 sequence is CASTGQGGGYTF. DNA for the CDR3: TGCGCCAGCACCGGACAGGGAGGGGGCTACACCTTC.